One and the same sample provided the 25 T cell receptor beta chains below, sequenced in a study of blood T cell repertoires in COVID-19. Using immunoSEQ multiplex PCR, the repertoire was profiled, and TCRdb retains in-frame clones only, with some absent. The sample lists approximately 170,000 clones, roughly nine tenths seen once, with around 4% in the top ten. Sequenced: peripheral blood. The source is a woman aged 70-85 years with acute or convalescent COVID-19.

A word on this clone: Other DNA sequences in this sample translate to the same CDR3. This rearrangement joins TRBV5-1 to TRBJ1-2; D call uncertain. V was shortened by 0 bases and J by 8 bases, with 11 bases between the two germline ends. The CDR3 consists of 13 residues. Germline CDR1 and CDR2: SGHRS and YFSETQ. As DNA, the CDR3 is TGCGCCAGCAGCTTGGAGGCAGGCCGCGGCTACACCTTC. It translates to CASSLEAGRGYTF.

The chain joins TRBV10-3 to TRBJ1-5; TRBD1 aligns across 7 bases. The V gene end was trimmed by 7 bases and the J gene end by 5 bases; junction bases not matched to a gene: 5. Germline CDR1 is ENHRY and CDR2 is SYGVKD. The CDR3 consists of 13 residues. CDR3 protein: CAIKGQLDQPQHF. CDR3 DNA sequence: TGTGCCATCAAGGGACAGCTTGATCAGCCCCAGCATTTT.

The J gene is TRBJ2-1, the V gene TRBV4-1; no clear D gene. CDR3 length: 13 residues. The germline V and J ends were trimmed by 4 bases and 9 bases, with 13 bases remaining between them. The germline V gene has CDR1 MGHRA and CDR2 YSYEKL. CDR3 in DNA: TGCGCCAGCAGCCGAGACGCGGCGTTTGAGCAGTTCTTC. It translates to CASSRDAAFEQFF.

This rearrangement joins TRBV5-6 to TRBJ1-5, with D uncertain. The CDR3 runs 15 residues. The V gene's germline CDR1 is SGHDT and CDR2 YYEEEE. V was clipped by 4 bases and J by 0 bases, with 11 bases between them. The chain's CDR3 is CASSLIRDSNQPQHF. CDR3 bases: TGTGCCAGCAGCCTAATTCGGGATAGCAATCAGCCCCAGCATTTT.

V gene TRBV3-1 (or the pseudogene TRBV3-2) combines with J gene TRBJ1-2; D perhaps matches TRBD1 (6 bases). This CDR3 comprises 15 residues. With 5 bases removed from V and 5 bases from J, the gap between germline ends came to 18 bases. CDR1 and CDR2 (germline): LGHDT, YNNKEL (reference sequence). In DNA, the CDR3 is TGTGCCAGCAGCTCTGGGACATCCGTCCGTTATGGCTACACCTTC. Residues: CASSSGTSVRYGYTF.

This clone has a single count. Here the CDR3 DNA reads TGCGCCAGCAGCCAAGGTCCCCCCGTACAGGGGAACTATGGCTACACCTTC. Encoded protein: CASSQGPPVQGNYGYTF. This sequence joins TRBV4-1 and TRBJ1-2, with 7 bases matching TRBD1. V lost 1 base and J lost 2; bases outside the gene matches: 10. Germline CDR1 and CDR2: MGHRA and YSYEKL. The CDR3 has 17 amino acids.

V usage is TRBV9 and J usage is TRBJ1-4; the D is unclear. V lost 2 bases and J lost 3, with 14 bases in between. The CDR3 totals 16 residues. Germline V gene lookup returns CDR1 SGDLS and CDR2 YYNGEE. The CDR3 DNA sequence: TGTGCCAGCAGCGTGGGGAGTTCCGGGGCTAATGAAAAACTGTTTTTT. It encodes CASSVGSSGANEKLFF.

In this sample, this clone turned up once. The chain employs TRBV7-9 and TRBJ1-1, with TRBD1 identical over 8 bases. Trimming at V came to 8 bases and at J to 4 bases, leaving 6 bases not matched to a gene. The CDR3 spans 13 residues. Germline V gene sequence: CDR1 SEHNR, CDR2 FQNEAQ (reference sequence). CDR3 amino acids: CASGFTGGTEAFF. The CDR3 nucleotides read TGTGCCAGCGGGTTTACAGGGGGCACTGAAGCTTTCTTT.

This clone was counted once. This chain uses TRBV5-8 with TRBJ2-5; D is unclear. CDR1 is SGHTS and CDR2 is YDEGEE in the germline V gene. The CDR3 runs to 12 residues. The V end lost 0 bases, the J end lost 2 bases, and 2 bases lay between the germline ends. In DNA form, the CDR3 reads TGTGCCAGCAGCTTGGCTCAAGAGACCCAGTACTTC. This encodes CASSLAQETQYF.

The V call is TRBV6-2 or TRBV6-3, the J call TRBJ1-2; 8 bases match TRBD1. The CDR3 spans 15 residues. Trimming took 6 bases from V and 4 from J; bases not matched to a gene: 10. Germline V gene sequence: CDR1 MNHEY, CDR2 SVGEGT. The CDR3, as DNA: TGTGCCAGCAGCACCCCCGGGACAGGATCCTATGGCTACACCTTC. Amino acids: CASSTPGTGSYGYTF.

This clone was counted a few times. The chain uses TRBV7-2 and TRBJ2-3; 8 bases fit TRBD2. Per the germline V gene, CDR1 is SGHTA and CDR2 is FQGNSA. The CDR3 contains 15 residues. The ends lost 3 bases at V and 2 bases at J; junction bases unmatched: 4. The CDR3 DNA reads TGTGCCAGCAGCTTTACTAGCGGCTACACAGATACGCAGTATTTT. This translates into CASSFTSGYTDTQYF.

The V and J genes are TRBV5-4 and TRBJ2-3, with TRBD1 matching 9 bases. CDR1 SGHNT and CDR2 YYREEE come from the germline V gene (reference sequence). The CDR3 runs to 20 residues. V lost 6 bases and J lost 2; bases outside the gene matches: 22. This CDR3 is CASKVWIRDREGFDTDTQYF. In DNA form, the CDR3 reads TGTGCCAGCAAAGTTTGGATCAGGGACAGGGAAGGTTTTGACACAGATACGCAGTATTTT.

This clone has a handful of counts. The rearrangement joins TRBV25-1 to TRBJ1-2; D might be TRBD1 (5 bases). Germline V lookup: CDR1 MGHDK, CDR2 SYGVNS. Trimming shortened V by 3 bases and J by 0 bases, and 14 bases separated the two germline ends. The CDR3 has 16 amino acids. The CDR3 nucleotides are TGTGCCAGCAGTGACCCACGTACAGGTTCTAACTATGGCTACACCTTC. As protein: CASSDPRTGSNYGYTF.

The chain joins TRBV6-6 to TRBJ2-3, with 12 bases fitting TRBD1. V lost 6 bases, J lost 4 bases, and 5 bases stayed unmatched. Germline assignment: CDR1 MNHNY and CDR2 SVGAGI (reference sequence). The length of the CDR3 is 15 residues. The CDR3 region has the DNA TGTGCCAGCAGGTCCGGGACAGGGGGCCCAGATACGCAGTATTTT. Amino acids: CASRSGTGGPDTQYF.

The J gene is TRBJ2-3, the V gene TRBV15; 7 positions agree with TRBD1. V lost 5 bases to trimming and J lost 2 bases; unmatched junction nucleotides: 7. This CDR3 region has 15 residues. Germline V gives CDR1 LNHNV, CDR2 YYDKDF (reference sequence). The CDR3 DNA is TGTGCCACCAGCCGGACAGGAAACCCCACAGATACGCAGTATTTT. Translated: CATSRTGNPTDTQYF.

The chain couples TRBV5-1 to TRBJ1-2; D gene unclear. The CDR3 runs to 14 residues. V was cut by 0 bases and J by 1 base, with 7 bases left in between. The germline V gene encodes CDR1 SGHRS and CDR2 YFSETQ. CDR3 sequence: CASSLDRVNYGYTF. The CDR3 DNA reads TGCGCCAGCAGCTTGGACCGAGTTAACTATGGCTACACCTTC.

The V and J genes are TRBV9 and TRBJ2-3; D gene unclear. V lost 4 bases to trimming and J lost 6 bases, with 12 bases between them. Germline loops: CDR1 SGDLS, CDR2 YYNGEE. This CDR3 comprises 13 residues. CDR3 in amino acids: CASSYPGLDTQYF. CDR3 DNA: TGTGCCAGCAGCTACCCCGGTTTGGATACGCAGTATTTT.

V and J are TRBV19 and TRBJ2-7, with a possible D match to TRBD1 (5 bases). Between the trimmed V and J ends, which lost 3 bases and 3 bases, there was a span of 15 bases. The CDR3 is 15 amino acids. In germline, CDR1 is LNHDA, CDR2 SQIVND (reference sequence). CDR3 sequence (DNA): TGTGCCAGTAGTATTGTCGGCCAGGGCAGCTACGAGCAGTACTTC. Protein sequence: CASSIVGQGSYEQYF.

The chain employs TRBV5-1 and TRBJ1-3, with D possibly TRBD1 on 5 matching bases. The ends were cut back, 1 base at V and 2 bases at J, with 10 bases in the middle. This CDR3 has 15 residues. Germline assignment: CDR1 SGHRS and CDR2 YFSETQ. CDR3 in DNA: TGCGCCAGCAGCTTGTGGAGCAGGGCTGGAAACACCATATATTTT. It codes for CASSLWSRAGNTIYF.

This clone was seen once. This rearrangement joins TRBV18 to TRBJ2-7; D is possibly TRBD2 (6 bases). CDR1 is KGHSH and CDR2 is LQKENI in the germline V gene. V lost 1 base and J lost 3, with 7 bases in between. This CDR3 comprises 13 residues. This chain's CDR3 is CASSPLRDYEQYF. In DNA, the CDR3 is TGTGCCAGCTCACCACTGCGGGACTACGAGCAGTACTTC.

This rearrangement joins TRBV28 to TRBJ1-5; TRBD1 might be the D (5 bases). V was cut by 5 bases and J by 0 bases, with 11 bases left in between. The germline V gene has CDR1 MDHEN and CDR2 SYDVKM. The CDR3 covers 15 residues. The CDR3 protein is CASSLLTGSNQPQHF. CDR3 nucleotides: TGTGCCAGCAGTCTTCTAACAGGTAGCAATCAGCCCCAGCATTTT.

The gene calls are TRBV6-6 and TRBJ2-1; TRBD2 might be the D (5 bases). Trimming pared 4 bases from V and 4 bases from J, leaving 17 bases between. Germline CDR1 reads MNHNY; CDR2 reads SVGAGI (reference sequence). There are 16 residues in the CDR3. CDR3 coding DNA: TGTGCCAGCAGTTCGGGAAGAGCGGTAGCATACAATGAGCAGTTCTTC. Amino acid sequence: CASSSGRAVAYNEQFF.

The rearrangement joins TRBV27 to TRBJ1-1; D gene unclear. This CDR3 comprises 13 residues. CDR1 is MNHEY, CDR2 SMNVEV, per germline (reference sequence). Trimming left V 6 bases short and J 1 base short, with 9 bases between. This CDR3 reads CASSGYRNTEAFF. As DNA, the CDR3 is TGTGCCAGCAGCGGTTACAGGAACACTGAAGCTTTCTTT.

The chain is built from TRBV28 and TRBJ2-1; 9 bases agree with TRBD2. V was clipped by 10 bases and J by 7 bases; unmatched bases: 14. The germline V gene encodes CDR1 MDHEN and CDR2 SYDVKM. The CDR3 runs to 15 residues. CDR3 nucleotides: TGTGCCATCGGCCGGGCGGGAGGGCCTTGGAATGAGCAGTTCTTC. Translating it yields CAIGRAGGPWNEQFF.

The chain joins TRBV28 to TRBJ2-7, with a possible D match to TRBD2 (6 bases). The length of the CDR3 is 15 residues. Trimming shortened V by 8 bases and J by 0 bases, and 17 bases separated the two germline ends. Germline assignment: CDR1 MDHEN and CDR2 SYDVKM. CDR3 sequence (DNA): TGTGCCAGCGTTCGAGGCGGGACGAGCTCCTACGAGCAGTACTTC. This gives the protein CASVRGGTSSYEQYF.